These 9 T cell receptor beta chains came from one sample sequenced in a study of blood T cell repertoires in COVID-19. The assay was immunoSEQ multiplex PCR, and TCRdb's table has in-frame clones only and misses some. The sample lists roughly 70,000 clones, roughly nine tenths occurring once. The material sequenced was peripheral blood. The receptors derive from a man aged 45-65 years with COVID-19, enrolled during active disease.

This sequence joins TRBV5-1 and TRBJ2-1; a possible D gene is TRBD1 (5 bases). Germline CDR1 is SGHRS and CDR2 is YFSETQ. This CDR3 has 15 amino acids. V gave up 4 bases and J gave up 6 bases, with 17 bases separating them. As DNA, the CDR3 is TGCGCCAGCAGCCCCAACAGGCCCCAAGGCAATGAGCAGTTCTTC. This gives the protein CASSPNRPQGNEQFF.

J is TRBJ2-1 and V is TRBV5-6; D not certain. V was trimmed by 4 bases and J by 5 bases, leaving 7 bases between them. Germline CDR1 is SGHDT and CDR2 is YYEEEE. This CDR3 region has 12 residues. CDR3 DNA sequence: TGTGCCAGCAGCGTAGTCAACAATGAGCAGTTCTTC. It is translated as CASSVVNNEQFF. The variable domain in full, with the rest retrieved from reference TRBV5-6 and TRBJ2-1, is DAGVTQSPTHLIKTRGQQVTLRCSPKSGHDTVSWYQQALGQGPQFIFQYYEEEERQRGNFPDRFSGHQFPNYSSELNVNALLLGDSALYLCASSVVNNEQFFGPGTRLTVL.

The chain uses TRBV7-2 and TRBJ1-1; TRBD1 matches 7 bases. The germline V gene encodes CDR1 SGHTA and CDR2 FQGNSA. The CDR3 has 15 residues. After removal of 6 bases from V and 6 bases from J, the junction contained 13 bases not matched to a gene. The CDR3 DNA sequence: TGTGCCAGCAGTATTCAGGGGGGCGTCATCCCTGAAGCTTTCTTT. It encodes CASSIQGGVIPEAFF.

V is TRBV27 and J is TRBJ1-2, with D perhaps matching TRBD1 (5 bases). V lost 0 bases, J lost 5 bases, and 10 bases lay in between. This CDR3 has 14 amino acids. Germline V gives CDR1 MNHEY, CDR2 SMNVEV (reference sequence). In DNA form, the CDR3 reads TGTGCCAGCAGTTTATCGCAGGGAAATTATGGCTACACCTTC. Translating gives CASSLSQGNYGYTF.

V usage is TRBV19 and J usage is TRBJ2-3; the match to TRBD2 covers 9 bases. The V gene's germline CDR1 is LNHDA and CDR2 SQIVND (reference sequence). The V gene end was trimmed by 9 bases and the J gene end by 1 base; junction bases not matched to a gene: 2. The CDR3 contains 13 residues. CDR3 sequence (DNA): TGTGCCAGCAGACTAGCGGGCACAGATACGCAGTATTTT. It specifies CASRLAGTDTQYF.

This chain joins TRBV19 and TRBJ2-3; D is perhaps TRBD1 (6 bases). The CDR3 loop spans 14 amino acids. Germline V CDR1 and CDR2: LNHDA, SQIVND (reference sequence). Deletions cut 1 base from V and 7 bases from J, with 12 bases between. The CDR3 loop is CASSIAKGVYTQYF. The CDR3 bases are TGTGCCAGTAGTATAGCCAAGGGGGTATATACGCAGTATTTT.

The chain has TRBV5-1 and TRBJ2-1; weak D call: TRBD1 (6 bases). CDR3 length: 14 residues. Germline CDR1 reads SGHRS; CDR2 reads YFSETQ. V dropped 4 bases and J dropped 4 bases, with 12 bases sitting between them. CDR3 DNA sequence: TGCGCCAGCAGCCCCGGACAGACTTACAATGAGCAGTTCTTC. Translating gives CASSPGQTYNEQFF.

This sequence joins TRBV5-6 and TRBJ2-5, with D maybe TRBD1 (6 bases). Germline CDR1 SGHDT, CDR2 YYEEEE. The CDR3 has 14 residues. V lost 4 bases to trimming and J lost 1 base, with 11 bases between them. The CDR3 region is CASSRDTTQETQYF. The DNA of the CDR3 is TGTGCCAGCAGCCGGGACACGACCCAAGAGACCCAGTACTTC.

This chain links TRBV5-1 with TRBJ1-2, with 9 positions matching TRBD1. Germline CDR1 SGHRS, CDR2 YFSETQ. The CDR3 is 15 residues long. Trimming took 3 bases from V and 4 from J; bases not matched to a gene: 7. The CDR3 sequence: CASSSGQGTIYGYTF. CDR3 in DNA: TGCGCCAGCAGCTCAGGACAGGGGACCATCTATGGCTACACCTTC.